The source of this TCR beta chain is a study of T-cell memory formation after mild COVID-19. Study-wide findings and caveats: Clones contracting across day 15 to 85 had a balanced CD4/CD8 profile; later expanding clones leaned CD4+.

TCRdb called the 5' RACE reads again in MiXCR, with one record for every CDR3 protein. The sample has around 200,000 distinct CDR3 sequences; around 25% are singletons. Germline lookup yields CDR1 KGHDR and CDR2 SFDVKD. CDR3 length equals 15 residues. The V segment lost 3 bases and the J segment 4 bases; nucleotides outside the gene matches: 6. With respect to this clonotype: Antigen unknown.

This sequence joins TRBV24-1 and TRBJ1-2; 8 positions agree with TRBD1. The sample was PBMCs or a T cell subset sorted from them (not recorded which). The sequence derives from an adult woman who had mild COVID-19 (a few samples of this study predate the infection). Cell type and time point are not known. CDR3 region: CATSDARGPLYGYTF. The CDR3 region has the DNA TGTGCCACCAGTGATGCCAGGGGGCCCCTCTATGGCTACACCTTC.